Below are 26 T cell receptor beta chains sequenced from a single sample in a study of T cells in Graves' hyperthyroidism and ophthalmopathy. Template material for amplifying TCR beta CDR3 regions consisted of RNA transcripts. During a first-round RT-PCR of the TCR CDR3, the HTBI primer set was used. TCRdb called the multiplex PCR reads again in MiXCR, with one record for every CDR3 protein. Among hundreds of thousands of distinct CDR3 sequences listed, roughly a sixth were seen once. Sequenced: blood. These receptors originate from a woman aged 45-59 years with Graves' hyperthyroidism that later progressed to Graves' ophthalmopathy.

Ten or more counts support this clonotype. The gene calls are TRBV15 and TRBJ1-1; 10 bases agree with TRBD1. The CDR3 length is 15 residues. The junction had 7 bases not matched to a gene; V was cut back by 4 bases and J by 5 bases. Germline V CDR1 and CDR2: LNHNV, YYDKDF (reference sequence). In DNA form, the CDR3 reads TGTGCCACCAGCACGGACAGGGGGTTGGGGACTGAAGCTTTCTTT. This codes for CATSTDRGLGTEAFF.

This clonotype has ten or more counts. This rearrangement joins TRBV12-3 or TRBV12-4 to TRBJ1-1, with D possibly TRBD1 on 5 matching bases. With 4 bases removed from V and 9 bases from J, the gap between germline ends came to 18 bases. This CDR3 has 14 amino acids. The CDR3 sequence: CASSWGGEGRKAFF. CDR3 DNA: TGTGCCAGCAGTTGGGGCGGGGAGGGGAGGAAAGCTTTCTTT.

The CDR3 DNA sequence: TGTGCCATCAGTGTAGGGACAGAGGATGGCTACACCTTC. It codes for CAISVGTEDGYTF. The V and J genes are TRBV10-3 and TRBJ1-2; TRBD1 aligns across 7 bases. The CDR3 has 13 amino acids. Germline CDR1 and CDR2: ENHRY and SYGVKD. J gave up 6 bases and V 4 bases, and 5 bases lay outside the gene matches.

This chain uses TRBV15 with TRBJ2-3; 9 bases are shared with TRBD1. Germline assignment: CDR1 LNHNV and CDR2 YYDKDF (reference sequence). This CDR3 spans 16 amino acids. J lost 3 bases, V lost 5 bases, and 9 bases had no gene match. The CDR3 loop reads CATSGDREIITDTQYF. The CDR3 coding sequence is TGTGCCACCAGCGGGGACAGGGAGATAATTACAGATACGCAGTATTTT.

This clonotype was detected ten times or more. This chain uses TRBV5-1 with TRBJ1-2, with 7 bases lining up with TRBD1. This CDR3 comprises 15 residues. Trimming took 4 bases from V and 4 from J; bases not matched to a gene: 10. Germline V gives CDR1 SGHRS, CDR2 YFSETQ. The CDR3 DNA is TGCGCCAGCAGCCCTGGGACAGCCACAAGCTATGGCTACACCTTC. Its protein product is CASSPGTATSYGYTF. Variable domain in full (rest from reference TRBV5-1 and TRBJ1-2): KAGVTQTPRYLIKTRGQQVTLSCSPISGHRSVSWYQQTPGQGLQFLFEYFSETQRNKGNFPGRFSGRQFSNSRSEMNVSTLELGDSALYLCASSPGTATSYGYTFGSGTRLTVV.

In this sample, this clonotype turned up a few times. The DNA of the CDR3 is TGTGCCAGCAGCTTAGGACAGGCCACCGGGGAGCTGTTTTTT. This gives the protein CASSLGQATGELFF. The J gene is TRBJ2-2, the V gene TRBV11-3, with D tentatively TRBD1 (6 bases). This CDR3 is built from 14 residues. Germline V gene data show CDR1 as SGHNT and CDR2 as YENEEA. The V and J ends lost 1 base and 4 bases respectively, with 7 bases between them.

This clonotype was counted at least ten times. The chain joins TRBV20-1 to TRBJ2-5; 9 nucleotides agree with TRBD2. The J segment lost 1 base and the V segment lost 7 bases, leaving 7 bases of the junction unmatched. The length of the CDR3 is 14 residues. Germline values: CDR1 DFQATT, CDR2 SNEGSKA (reference sequence). The CDR3 bases are TGCAGTGTCAGGCGGCGGGGGGGCCAAGAGACCCAGTACTTC. This codes for CSVRRRGGQETQYF.

This chain connects TRBV20-1 to TRBJ1-1, with a weak D call TRBD1 (5 bases). CDR3 length: 15 amino acids. V dropped 0 bases and J dropped 7 bases, with 18 bases sitting between them. Germline assignment: CDR1 DFQATT and CDR2 SNEGSKA (reference sequence). CDR3 coding DNA: TGCAGTGCTAGAGATCCCTTGCAGGGCGATGGTGAAGCTTTCTTT. Protein sequence: CSARDPLQGDGEAFF.

The sample holds many counts of this clonotype. The rearrangement joins TRBV11-2 to TRBJ2-5; D unclear. Germline lookup yields CDR1 SGHAT and CDR2 FQNNGV. The V end lost 5 bases, the J end lost 3 bases, and 13 bases lay between the germline ends. The CDR3 contains 14 residues. CDR3 in amino acids: CASSTGRKEETQYF. Written as DNA, the CDR3 is TGTGCCAGCAGCACCGGACGGAAGGAAGAGACCCAGTACTTC.

This clonotype was observed a few times. J is TRBJ2-3 and V is TRBV5-1; D gene ambiguous. The V gene lost 2 bases and the J gene lost 4 bases, with 11 bases spanning the gap. This CDR3 comprises 14 residues. Germline-derived CDR1 and CDR2 are SGHRS and YFSETQ. The CDR3 loop is CASSLLANADTQYF. CDR3 DNA: TGCGCCAGCAGCTTATTAGCAAACGCAGATACGCAGTATTTT.

This clonotype was found many times. The chain uses TRBV27 and TRBJ2-5, with TRBD2 matching 7 bases. This CDR3 has 15 amino acids. The J segment lost 1 base and the V segment lost 6 bases, leaving 8 bases of the junction unmatched. Germline CDR1 MNHEY, CDR2 SMNVEV (reference sequence). Here the CDR3 DNA reads TGTGCCAGCAGACCTTGGGGGGGGATCCAAGAGACCCAGTACTTC. This encodes CASRPWGGIQETQYF.

The V and J genes are TRBV12-3 or TRBV12-4 and TRBJ1-1, with D unresolved. The V end lost 6 bases, the J end lost 11 bases, and 19 bases lay between the germline ends. The CDR3 has 13 amino acids. The CDR3 is CASSPTDTLGAFF. CDR3 coding DNA: TGTGCCAGCAGCCCCACCGACACCCTGGGTGCTTTCTTT.

This clonotype showed up just a few times. The chain is built from TRBV6-1 and TRBJ1-2; possibly TRBD1 for D (6 bases). The V gene's germline CDR1 is MNHNS and CDR2 SASEGT. The CDR3 totals 15 residues. V dropped 5 bases and J dropped 0 bases, with 13 bases sitting between them. The DNA of the CDR3 is TGTGCCAGCAGTTCCAGGGGAAGGGCTAACTATGGCTACACCTTC. Translation gives CASSSRGRANYGYTF.

CDR3 sequence: CASSLKGAGELFF. CDR3 bases: TGTGCCAGCAGCTTGAAGGGGGCGGGGGAGCTGTTTTTT. The J gene is TRBJ2-2, the V gene TRBV5-8; 7 positions match TRBD1. Germline loops: CDR1 SGHTS, CDR2 YDEGEE. Trimming at V came to 1 base and at J to 8 bases, leaving 2 bases not matched to a gene. The CDR3 consists of 13 residues.

This clonotype was seen more than once but under ten times. The chain couples TRBV29-1 to TRBJ2-3; D unclear. The CDR3 has 12 residues. Germline V lookup: CDR1 SQVTM, CDR2 ANQGSEA. V was cut by 1 base and J by 0 bases, with 2 bases left in between. The chain's CDR3 is CSVEASTDTQYF. In DNA form, the CDR3 reads TGCAGCGTTGAAGCCAGCACAGATACGCAGTATTTT.

CDR3 sequence: CSVTGGISNEQFF. The DNA of the CDR3 is TGCAGCGTGACAGGGGGCATCAGCAATGAGCAGTTCTTC. This chain uses TRBV29-1 with TRBJ2-1, with 10 nucleotides matching TRBD1. Germline trimming cut 6 bases from V and 6 bases from J; bases unmatched to any gene: 5. CDR3 length: 13 residues. CDR1 is SQVTM, CDR2 ANQGSEA, per germline.

The rearrangement links TRBV5-4 to TRBJ2-5; 10 bases fit TRBD1. The CDR3 covers 15 residues. Trimming at V came to 1 base and at J to 8 bases, leaving 8 bases not matched to a gene. Per germline, CDR1 SGHNT and CDR2 YYREEE (reference sequence). CDR3 residues: CASSLIGTGEATQYF. CDR3 DNA: TGTGCCAGCAGCTTGATCGGGACAGGGGAGGCCACCCAGTACTTC.

The J gene is TRBJ1-4, the V gene TRBV15; D is unresolved. CDR1 LNHNV and CDR2 YYDKDF come from the germline V gene (reference sequence). V was pared by 6 bases and J by 8 bases, with 13 bases between. This CDR3 has 13 amino acids. The CDR3 DNA sequence: TGTGCCACCAGGTTCGGAGGGCTCGAAAAACTGTTTTTT. Translating it yields CATRFGGLEKLFF.

The chain joins TRBV5-1 to TRBJ1-6, with D possibly TRBD1 on 6 matching bases. Germline CDR1 reads SGHRS; CDR2 reads YFSETQ. The CDR3 length is 15 residues. V shed 4 bases and J shed 10 bases, with 18 bases lying between them. The CDR3: CASSPQGVGRSPLHF. The CDR3 nucleotides are TGCGCCAGCAGCCCACAGGGAGTCGGCCGATCACCCCTCCACTTT.

This clonotype showed up just a few times. The chain is built from TRBV19 and TRBJ2-2; D unclear. The V gene lost 1 base and the J gene lost 5 bases, with 14 bases spanning the gap. The CDR3 covers 16 residues. Germline V lookup: CDR1 LNHDA, CDR2 SQIVND (reference sequence). The CDR3 spells CASSIGGLTSTGELFF. Written as DNA, the CDR3 is TGTGCCAGTAGTATAGGGGGTCTGACGAGTACCGGGGAGCTGTTTTTT.

This clonotype was observed a handful of times. This chain joins TRBV19 and TRBJ1-1, with D uncertain. CDR1 and CDR2 from the germline V gene are LNHDA and SQIVND (reference sequence). Trimming removed 4 bases at V and 4 bases at J, with 16 bases between. The CDR3 runs 15 residues. The CDR3 here is CASSTLSDKGTEAFF. As DNA, the CDR3 is TGTGCCAGTAGTACCCTATCAGACAAGGGCACTGAAGCTTTCTTT.

This clonotype was detected only a few times. The chain recombines TRBV7-2 with TRBJ2-3; D possibly corresponds to TRBD2 (5 bases). Germline V gene lookup returns CDR1 SGHTA and CDR2 FQGNSA. V was pared by 2 bases and J by 2 bases, with 11 bases between. The CDR3 length is 15 residues. The CDR3 spells CASSLRGLDTDTQYF. DNA for the CDR3: TGTGCCAGCAGCTTAAGAGGACTTGACACAGATACGCAGTATTTT.

The J gene is TRBJ2-3, the V gene TRBV18; D is perhaps TRBD1 or TRBD2 (5 bases each). CDR3 length: 15 amino acids. Germline CDR1 reads KGHSH; CDR2 reads LQKENI. Trimming shortened V by 2 bases and J by 2 bases, and 11 bases separated the two germline ends. This CDR3 reads CASSPTGPNTDTQYF. The DNA for the CDR3 is TGTGCCAGCTCACCAACGGGACCAAACACAGATACGCAGTATTTT.

The table lists this clonotype with many counts. The V and J genes are TRBV27 and TRBJ1-1; TRBD1 is a possible D gene (5 bases). The CDR3 consists of 16 residues. The germline V gene encodes CDR1 MNHEY and CDR2 SMNVEV (reference sequence). V lost 0 bases and J 1 base, leaving 12 bases between the germline ends. As DNA, the CDR3 is TGTGCCAGCAGTTTATCGGACACCACTTGGAACACTGAAGCTTTCTTT. Protein product: CASSLSDTTWNTEAFF.

This clonotype was seen a handful of times. The genes are TRBV5-5 and TRBJ2-2; 8 nucleotides line up with TRBD1. The CDR3 contains 15 residues. V lost 1 base and J lost 5; bases outside the gene matches: 4. Germline values: CDR1 SGHKS, CDR2 YYEKEE (reference sequence). DNA of the CDR3: TGTGCCAGCAGCTTGTGGACAGGGAGGACCGGGGAGCTGTTTTTT. Encoded protein: CASSLWTGRTGELFF.

A few counts support this clonotype. The V and J genes are TRBV6-9 and TRBJ1-6; a possible D gene is TRBD1 (5 bases). CDR1 MNHGY and CDR2 SVAAGI come from the germline V gene. This CDR3 contains 13 residues. Trimming removed 3 bases at V and 8 bases at J, with 8 bases between. The CDR3 bases are TGTGCCAGCAGTTACACCAGGGATTCACCCCTCCACTTT. Translated, it gives CASSYTRDSPLHF.